Listed below are T cell receptor beta chains from one sample, sequenced in a study of T cell changes during pregnancy in multiple sclerosis. Repertoires were generated with immunoSEQ multiplex PCR, while TCRdb's copy carries only in-frame clones and drops some. The top ten clones hold just over 2.5% of a sample with about 59,000 clones, around 94% of them seen once. The source was CD8+ T cells from peripheral blood mononuclear cells, collected after pregnancy. The receptors here all came from a female donor with multiple sclerosis, enrolled in a pregnancy study. The CDR3 runs from the conserved cysteine through the conserved F or W. The D gene is left open where the match is weak. Expanded clones are given a class, and other clones once, few, many or no size at all.

clone_size d_call cdr3_length j_call v_call cdr3_aa cdr3_nt
NA TRBD1 13 TRBJ1-1 TRBV27 CASSRTGLTEAFF TGTGCCAGCAGTAGGACAGGGCTCACTGAAGCTTTCTTT
NA TRBD2 15 TRBJ2-3 TRBV4-2 CASTLLAGDSDTQYF TGTGCCAGCACCCTACTAGCGGGTGATTCGGATACGCAGTATTTT
NA NA 14 TRBJ1-1 TRBV19 CASSHGQMNTEAFF TGTGCCAGTAGCCACGGACAGATGAACACTGAAGCTTTCTTT
NA NA 12 TRBJ1-2 TRBV28 CASSNRYYGYTF TGTGCCAGCAGCAACAGGTACTATGGCTACACCTTC
NA NA 19 TRBJ2-3 TRBV10-3 CAISESSNARDSEIDTQYF TGTGCCATCAGTGAGTCCTCAAATGCCCGTGACAGCGAGATAGATACGCAGTATTTT
NA NA 13 TRBJ2-1 TRBV10-2 CASSESRGREQFF TGCGCCAGCAGTGAGTCTAGAGGGCGTGAGCAGTTCTTC
NA TRBD1 15 TRBJ2-2 TRBV7-3 CASSPRDRATGELFF TGTGCCAGCAGCCCCCGGGACAGGGCCACCGGGGAGCTGTTTTTT
NA NA 15 TRBJ1-3 TRBV5-6 CASSPDSPSGNTIYF TGTGCCAGCAGCCCGGACAGCCCCTCTGGAAACACCATATATTTT
NA TRBD1 13 TRBJ2-1 TRBV19 CASSIQGANEQFF TGTGCCAGTAGTATCCAGGGGGCCAATGAGCAGTTCTTC
NA TRBD2 17 TRBJ2-2 TRBV13 CASSLGLAAGDTGELFF TGTGCCAGCAGCTTAGGCCTAGCGGCAGGAGATACCGGGGAGCTGTTTTTT
NA NA 18 TRBJ1-1 TRBV27 CASSLNYIGQNLNTEAFF TGTGCCAGCAGTTTAAATTATATAGGACAGAATTTGAACACTGAAGCTTTCTTT
NA TRBD2 15 TRBJ2-1 TRBV7-6 CASRLLAGLRNEQFF TGTGCCAGCAGATTGCTAGCGGGGTTACGCAATGAGCAGTTCTTC
NA NA 15 TRBJ1-5 TRBV5-5 CASSVSSGGNQPQHF TGTGCCAGCAGCGTTAGTTCCGGGGGCAATCAGCCCCAGCATTTT
NA TRBD1 15 TRBJ2-7 TRBV6-6 CASRYSGTATYEQYF TGTGCCAGCAGGTACTCCGGGACAGCTACCTACGAGCAGTACTTC
NA NA 14 TRBJ1-1 TRBV2 CASRGPGGNTEAFF TGTGCCAGCAGGGGGCCGGGGGGAAACACTGAAGCTTTCTTT
NA NA 15 TRBJ2-7 TRBV7-8 CASSLEDITSYEQYF TGTGCCAGCAGCTTAGAGGACATCACGTCCTACGAGCAGTACTTC
once TRBD1 15 TRBJ1-2 TRBV29-1 CSVEDQDRGFYGYTF TGCAGCGTTGAAGATCAAGACAGGGGGTTCTATGGCTACACCTTC
NA TRBD2 15 TRBJ2-1 TRBV29-1 CSVEGMRESYDEQFF TGCAGCGTTGAAGGAATGCGGGAGAGTTACGATGAGCAGTTCTTC
NA NA 15 TRBJ1-5 TRBV19 CASSRGRDSNQPQHF TGTGCCAGTAGTAGAGGGAGGGATAGCAATCAGCCCCAGCATTTT
NA TRBD1 13 TRBJ1-2 TRBV19 CASSTGGSYGYTF TGTGCCAGTAGTACAGGGGGATCTTATGGCTACACCTTC
NA NA 18 TRBJ1-3 TRBV11-2 CASSLEGLEDTSGNTIYF TGTGCCAGCAGCTTAGAAGGGTTAGAGGACACCTCTGGAAACACCATATATTTT
NA TRBD2 16 TRBJ2-1 TRBV7-8 CASSHPRLADYNEQFF TGTGCCAGCAGCCACCCCCGCCTAGCGGACTACAATGAGCAGTTCTTC
NA TRBD1 16 TRBJ2-7 TRBV14 CASSQPPGQGNYEQYF TGTGCCAGCAGCCAGCCACCGGGACAGGGCAACTACGAGCAGTACTTC
NA TRBD2 20 TRBJ2-3 TRBV7-8 CASSLGLAGESGLSTDTQYF TGTGCCAGCAGCTTAGGCCTAGCGGGAGAGAGCGGGTTGAGCACAGATACGCAGTATTTT
NA NA 14 TRBJ2-1 TRBV5-1 CASSTGTGYNEQFF TGCGCCAGCAGCACCGGGACTGGGTACAATGAGCAGTTCTTC
NA TRBD1 14 TRBJ1-1 TRBV2 CASITGGAHTEAFF TGTGCCAGCATAACAGGGGGCGCTCACACTGAAGCTTTCTTT
NA NA 12 TRBJ1-2 TRBV29-1 CSVPGPTGGYTF TGCAGCGTTCCAGGCCCCACTGGGGGCTACACCTTC
NA NA 16 TRBJ1-1 TRBV28 CASSFIGVRENSEAFF TGTGCCAGCAGTTTCATAGGGGTTCGTGAAAACTCTGAAGCTTTCTTT
NA TRBD1 15 TRBJ2-7 TRBV27 CASSLSPRTGDEQYF TGTGCCAGCAGTTTATCCCCTCGGACAGGCGACGAGCAGTACTTC
once NA 16 TRBJ2-7 TRBV4-2 CASSQGRLELEGEQYF TGTGCCAGCAGCCAAGGACGCCTGGAGTTAGAGGGCGAGCAGTACTTC
NA NA 14 TRBJ2-7 TRBV18 CASSPPEILYEQYF TGTGCCAGCTCACCACCGGAGATACTCTACGAGCAGTACTTC
NA NA 17 TRBJ1-1 TRBV2 CASSTRGGAPSGTEAFF TGTGCCAGCAGCACCCGGGGGGGGGCACCTAGCGGCACTGAAGCTTTCTTT
NA TRBD2 17 TRBJ2-7 TRBV28 CASSFRALAGDPYEQYF TGTGCCAGCAGTTTCAGGGCCCTAGCGGGAGATCCGTACGAGCAGTACTTC
NA NA 15 TRBJ2-1 TRBV27 CASSPLFGSYNEQFF TGTGCCAGCAGTCCTCTTTTCGGCTCCTACAATGAGCAGTTCTTC
NA NA 16 TRBJ2-1 TRBV29-1 CSVEGAAESSYNEQFF TGCAGCGTTGAAGGGGCAGCGGAGAGCTCCTACAATGAGCAGTTCTTC
NA TRBD2 15 TRBJ2-7 TRBV27 CASSRTRTAAYEQYF TGTGCCAGCAGTAGGACTAGAACGGCGGCCTACGAGCAGTACTTC
NA TRBD2 14 TRBJ2-7 TRBV2 CASSGTSGRYEQYF TGTGCCAGCAGCGGGACTAGCGGGAGGTACGAGCAGTACTTC
NA NA 14 TRBJ1-5 TRBV19 CASSISGGNQPQHF TGTGCCAGTAGTATATCGGGAGGCAATCAGCCCCAGCATTTT
NA NA 16 TRBJ2-5 TRBV5-8 CASSFEVRQLMETQYF TGTGCCAGCAGCTTCGAAGTAAGACAGTTGATGGAGACCCAGTACTTC
NA TRBD2 14 TRBJ2-7 TRBV2 CASRGTSGRDEQYF TGTGCCAGCAGGGGGACTAGCGGGAGAGACGAGCAGTACTTC
NA TRBD2 15 TRBJ2-5 TRBV4-3 CASSQRVAGGETQYF TGCGCCAGCAGCCAAAGGGTAGCGGGAGGGGAGACCCAGTACTTC
NA NA 13 TRBJ2-7 TRBV7-2 CASSLDLAYEQYF TGTGCCAGCAGCTTAGACTTGGCCTACGAGCAGTACTTC
NA TRBD1 16 TRBJ2-1 TRBV4-1 CASSQEPGTGADEQFF TGCGCCAGCAGCCAAGAACCCGGGACAGGGGCGGATGAGCAGTTCTTC
NA NA 12 TRBJ2-7 TRBV6-5 CASSLPGTEQYF TGTGCCAGCAGTCTTCCAGGAACCGAGCAGTACTTC
NA NA 11 TRBJ2-2 TRBV30 CAWSPTGELFF TGTGCCTGGAGTCCGACCGGGGAGCTGTTTTTT
NA TRBD1 14 TRBJ2-7 TRBV14 CASSHGQALGEQYF TGTGCCAGCAGCCACGGACAGGCTTTGGGCGAGCAGTACTTC
once TRBD2 15 TRBJ2-7 TRBV6-4 CASSDSTAGVYEQYF TGTGCCAGCAGTGACTCGACAGCGGGAGTCTACGAGCAGTACTTC
NA TRBD1 16 TRBJ2-3 TRBV19 CASRPTGVVWTDTQYF TGTGCCAGTAGACCGACAGGGGTGGTATGGACAGATACGCAGTATTTT
NA NA 15 TRBJ2-3 TRBV30 CAWSVGVGLTDTQYF TGTGCCTGGAGTGTAGGGGTGGGGCTCACAGATACGCAGTATTTT
NA TRBD1 16 TRBJ1-1 TRBV28 CASSVELNRGRTEAFF TGTGCCAGCAGCGTTGAATTAAACAGGGGTCGCACTGAAGCTTTCTTT
NA NA 18 TRBJ2-2 TRBV27 CASSPNSGLIANTGELFF TGTGCCAGCAGTCCTAACTCGGGACTGATCGCGAACACCGGGGAGCTGTTTTTT
NA NA 16 TRBJ2-1 TRBV9 CASSPRLVSQYNEQFF TGTGCCAGCAGCCCCAGACTAGTTTCCCAGTACAATGAGCAGTTCTTC
NA NA 13 TRBJ1-1 TRBV9 CASRGGESTEAFF TGTGCCAGCAGAGGGGGGGAGAGCACTGAAGCTTTCTTT
NA TRBD1 13 TRBJ2-7 TRBV29-1 CSVTRDSSYEQYF TGCAGCGTTACCCGGGACAGTTCCTACGAGCAGTACTTC